A selection of T cell receptor beta chains follows, all from one sample in a study of memory CD4+ T cells and cytomegalovirus serostatus. Sequencing used immunoSEQ multiplex PCR; TCRdb keeps in-frame clones, though not all of them. This table has over 50,000 clones, 80% to 85% appearing once. Sequencing was performed on memory CD4+ T cells from blood. These receptors came from an adult in good health and CMV-seronegative. Both conserved end residues are part of each CDR3. A D gene is named only where the DNA matches it firmly. Not all rows give a size; the values are once, few, many and, for expanded clones, a class.

j_call | v_call | d_call | clone_size | cdr3_nt | cdr3_aa
TRBJ2-7 | TRBV20-1 | TRBD2 | few | TGCAGTGCCTCTAGCGGCCACGAGCAGTACTTC | CSASSGHEQYF
TRBJ2-3 | TRBV4-1 | TRBD1 | NA | TGCGCCAGCAGCCATCGAAGGGGGGACAGGGGTTTACGATCCGCAGATACGCAGTATTTT | CASSHRRGDRGLRSADTQYF
TRBJ2-7 | TRBV29-1 | TRBD2 | NA | TGCAGCGTCTCCCTCCCGGGGGGTTCATCCTACGAGCAGTACTTC | CSVSLPGGSSYEQYF
TRBJ2-4 | TRBV7-9 | NA | NA | TGTGCCAGCAGCTCATATAAGATAGCCAAAAACATTCAGTACTTC | CASSSYKIAKNIQYF
TRBJ2-1 | TRBV5-6 | TRBD2 | NA | TGTGCCAGCAGCTGGACTAGCGGCACTCACAATGAGCAGTTCTTC | CASSWTSGTHNEQFF
TRBJ2-5 | TRBV2 | NA | NA | TGTGCCAGCAGTGACAGAACCACCTTCTTAGGTTCCGGAGAGACCCAGTACTTC | CASSDRTTFLGSGETQYF
TRBJ2-7 | TRBV5-4 | NA | NA | TGTGCCAGCAGCCGTTTTGCGACGGGGGCTTACGAGCAGTACTTC | CASSRFATGAYEQYF
TRBJ2-3 | TRBV25-1 | NA | NA | TGTGCCAGCAGTGGTCAGGGTAGCGGCGCACACAGAGGGCAGTATTTT | CASSGQGSGAHRGQYF
TRBJ2-1 | TRBV7-7 | NA | few | TGTGCCAGCAGCTTTTCCGGGCAGAACAATGAGCAGTTCTTC | CASSFSGQNNEQFF
TRBJ2-7 | TRBV18 | NA | NA | TGTGCCAGCTCACCCCAACCAACAGGCCGGGGCTCCTACGAGCAGTACTTC | CASSPQPTGRGSYEQYF
TRBJ2-1 | TRBV5-1 | NA | NA | TGCGCCAGCAGCTCCCAACTAGCACTGGAGTCAGGTGAGCAGTTCTTC | CASSSQLALESGEQFF
TRBJ2-2 | TRBV21-1 | NA | NA | TGTGCCAGCAGCAAAGATCCAGCGAGCACCGGGGAGCTGTTTTTT | CASSKDPASTGELFF
TRBJ2-7 | TRBV2 | TRBD1 | NA | TGTGCCAGCCGCCCAGCCAGGGGGACGGTAGTTAACGAGCAGTACTTC | CASRPARGTVVNEQYF
TRBJ1-1 | TRBV5-1 | TRBD1 | NA | TGCGCCAGCAGCTTGGAGACAGGGAGGGAGAACACTGAAGCTTTCTTT | CASSLETGRENTEAFF
TRBJ2-7 | TRBV29-1 | TRBD2 | NA | TGCAGCGTTGGCCGGGGCGGGAGTCTCGAGCAGTACTTC | CSVGRGGSLEQYF
TRBJ1-6 | TRBV6-1 | NA | NA | TGTGCCAGTAGGGACGGCTATAATTCACCCCTCCACTTT | CASRDGYNSPLHF
TRBJ1-3 | TRBV7-9 | NA | NA | TGTGCCAGCACCACAAGGGGGGCGAAAAACACCATATATTTT | CASTTRGAKNTIYF
TRBJ1-2 | TRBV2 | NA | NA | TGTGCCAGCAATATGGGACACCTCAAGGAGTATGGCTACACCTTC | CASNMGHLKEYGYTF
TRBJ2-6 | TRBV15 | NA | NA | TGTGCCACCAGCAGGGACAACTCTGGGGCCAACGTCCTGACTTTC | CATSRDNSGANVLTF
TRBJ1-6 | TRBV2 | TRBD1 | NA | TGTGCCAGCAAAAGGGACAGGGGTAATTCACCCCTCCACTTT | CASKRDRGNSPLHF
TRBJ2-5 | TRBV7-9 | TRBD2 | once | TGTGCCAGCAGCTTAGTAGCGGGAGGCCAAGAGACCCAGTACTTC | CASSLVAGGQETQYF
TRBJ1-2 | TRBV6-6 | TRBD1 | NA | TGTGCCAGCACCAAACAGGGGACTAACTATGGCTACACCTTC | CASTKQGTNYGYTF
TRBJ2-5 | TRBV7-9 | TRBD2 | NA | TGTGCCAGCAGCTTAGTGCGGGGGGGCGTGGAGACCCAGTACTTC | CASSLVRGGVETQYF
TRBJ2-3 | TRBV9 | NA | NA | TGTGCCAGCAGCCTCCGGGGGCGAGGCACAGATACGCAGTATTTT | CASSLRGRGTDTQYF
TRBJ1-1 | TRBV19 | NA | NA | TGTGCCAGTACCTCCCTGGGGGATAGGGCTGAAGCTTTCTTT | CASTSLGDRAEAFF
TRBJ1-5 | TRBV19 | NA | NA | TGTGCCAGTAGTATGGTGGGTAGGGGGGACAATCAGCCCCAGCATTTT | CASSMVGRGDNQPQHF
TRBJ2-1 | TRBV19 | NA | NA | TGTGCCAGTAGTATAATTGGGGAGCAGTTCTTC | CASSIIGEQFF
TRBJ1-4 | TRBV27 | NA | NA | TGTGCCAGCCCTTTAAGGTTAGACGAAAAACTGTTTTTT | CASPLRLDEKLFF
TRBJ2-5 | TRBV7-6 | NA | NA | TGTGCCAGCAGCTTAGGGGGCGGACTGGTAGAGACCCAGTACTTC | CASSLGGGLVETQYF
TRBJ1-2 | TRBV10-3 | NA | NA | TGTGCCATCAGAGAATATGACGGCTATGGCTACACCTTC | CAIREYDGYGYTF
TRBJ1-4 | TRBV7-7 | TRBD1 | NA | TGTGCCAGCAGCGAACTACCCTCGACAGGGGTAGGAGAAAAACTGTTTTTT | CASSELPSTGVGEKLFF
TRBJ1-6 | TRBV10-3 | NA | NA | TGTGCCATCAGTGAAAGACTTGGGGATTCACCCCTCCACTTT | CAISERLGDSPLHF